These T cell receptor beta chains were read from a single sample in a study of identical twins. TCRdb re-called the 5' RACE reads through MiXCR, storing one row per CDR3 protein. Here the sample spans approximately 680,000 distinct CDR3 sequences, around 7.5% being singletons. These data also featured in a second study, about yellow fever vaccine responses in identical twins.

Sequenced material: PBMCs. Receptors originate from a woman younger than 30 in good health. The CDR3 runs from the conserved cysteine through the conserved F or W. The D gene is left open where the match is weak. Clone size is not always given. Where it is, it says once, few, many or a class for expanded clones.

CDR3: CSGGTSGSADTQYF; DNA: TGCAGCGGAGGGACTAGCGGGAGTGCGGATACGCAGTATTTT; D: TRBD2; J: TRBJ2-3; size: many; length: 14; V: TRBV29-1
CDR3: CSASRDRGSFNYGYTF; DNA: TGCAGTGCTAGCCGGGACAGGGGATCCTTTAACTATGGCTACACCTTC; D: TRBD1; J: TRBJ1-2; size: .; length: 16; V: TRBV20-1
CDR3: CASSLSGTRGQPQHF; DNA: TGCGCCAGCAGCCTCTCGGGGACGCGAGGTCAGCCCCAGCATTTT; D: .; J: TRBJ1-5; size: .; length: 15; V: TRBV5-1
CDR3: CASSESDRAYEQYF; DNA: TGCGCCAGCAGTGAGTCCGACAGGGCATACGAGCAGTACTTC; D: TRBD1; J: TRBJ2-7; size: many; length: 14; V: TRBV10-2
CDR3: CASRPQGAHTEAFF; DNA: TGTGCCAGCAGACCGCAGGGGGCTCACACTGAAGCTTTCTTT; D: TRBD1; J: TRBJ1-1; size: .; length: 14; V: TRBV28
CDR3: CSARRGENEKLFF; DNA: TGCAGTGCTAGACGAGGGGAGAATGAAAAACTGTTTTTT; D: .; J: TRBJ1-4; size: few; length: 13; V: TRBV20-1
CDR3: CASSFTSGSERADEQFF; DNA: TGTGCCAGCAGCTTCACTAGCGGGAGTGAGCGCGCAGATGAGCAGTTCTTC; D: TRBD2; J: TRBJ2-1; size: many; length: 17; V: TRBV7-8
CDR3: CATSDSLTSFADTQYF; DNA: TGTGCCACCAGTGATTCCCTGACTAGTTTTGCAGATACGCAGTATTTT; D: .; J: TRBJ2-3; size: few; length: 16; V: TRBV24-1
CDR3: CATSRDKGDRVNNEQFF; DNA: TGTGCCACCAGCAGAGATAAGGGGGACAGGGTGAATAATGAGCAGTTCTTC; D: TRBD1; J: TRBJ2-1; size: few; length: 17; V: TRBV15
CDR3: CASSQGTWIGGSANEQFF; DNA: TGTGCCAGCAGCCAAGGAACTTGGATCGGGGGGTCCGCCAATGAGCAGTTCTTC; D: TRBD2; J: TRBJ2-1; size: .; length: 18; V: TRBV3-1
CDR3: CASSLAGVNQPQHF; DNA: TGCGCCAGCAGCTTGGCCGGGGTCAATCAGCCCCAGCATTTT; D: .; J: TRBJ1-5; size: many; length: 14; V: TRBV5-1
CDR3: CASSEWLGTQYF; DNA: TGTGCCAGCAGTGAATGGTTGGGGACCCAGTACTTC; D: .; J: TRBJ2-5; size: few; length: 12; V: TRBV6-1
CDR3: CSVDGTTQETQYF; DNA: TGCAGCGTAGACGGGACAACCCAAGAGACCCAGTACTTC; D: .; J: TRBJ2-5; size: few; length: 13; V: TRBV29-1
CDR3: CASSFDASKNIQYF; DNA: TGTGCCAGCAGCTTTGACGCTTCCAAAAACATTCAGTACTTC; D: .; J: TRBJ2-4; size: many; length: 14; V: TRBV7-2
CDR3: CASSQDRSGGKKETQYF; DNA: TGCGCCAGCAGCCAAGATAGGTCCGGGGGCAAAAAGGAGACCCAGTACTTC; D: .; J: TRBJ2-5; size: many; length: 17; V: TRBV4-1
CDR3: CASSPLSRGPYEQYF; DNA: TGTGCCAGCAGCCCCCTCAGTCGGGGCCCCTACGAGCAGTACTTC; D: .; J: TRBJ2-7; size: few; length: 15; V: TRBV11-2
CDR3: CASSSGTGGFRAFF; DNA: TGTGCCAGCAGTTCCGGGACAGGGGGCTTCCGGGCTTTCTTT; D: TRBD1; J: TRBJ1-1; size: .; length: 14; V: TRBV6-5
CDR3: CASSLKFETQYF; DNA: TGTGCCAGCAGCTTGAAGTTCGAGACCCAGTACTTC; D: .; J: TRBJ2-5; size: .; length: 12; V: TRBV5-5
CDR3: CSATSSGPYNEQFF; DNA: TGCAGTGCTACGTCTAGCGGACCTTACAATGAGCAGTTCTTC; D: TRBD2; J: TRBJ2-1; size: many; length: 14; V: TRBV20-1
CDR3: CASSKGLAGGMSYEQYF; DNA: TGTGCCAGCAGCAAAGGACTAGCGGGAGGTATGTCCTACGAGCAGTACTTC; D: TRBD2; J: TRBJ2-7; size: .; length: 17; V: TRBV12-3/TRBV12-4
CDR3: CASTRLAGGGTDTQYF; DNA: TGCGCCAGCACCCGACTAGCGGGGGGCGGCACAGATACGCAGTATTTT; D: TRBD2; J: TRBJ2-3; size: .; length: 16; V: TRBV5-1
CDR3: CAISETGNRNEQFF; DNA: TGTGCCATCAGTGAGACCGGAAATAGGAATGAGCAGTTCTTC; D: .; J: TRBJ2-1; size: .; length: 14; V: TRBV10-3
CDR3: CATSRDAGQGKTEAFF; DNA: TGTGCCACCAGCAGAGATGCCGGACAGGGAAAGACTGAAGCTTTCTTT; D: TRBD1; J: TRBJ1-1; size: many; length: 16; V: TRBV15
CDR3: CASSQGLQGAGEQFF; DNA: TGTGCCAGCAGCCAGGGACTCCAGGGTGCTGGTGAGCAGTTCTTC; D: .; J: TRBJ2-1; size: few; length: 15; V: TRBV7-8
CDR3: CSARPLVNTGELFF; DNA: TGCAGTGCTCGCCCCCTAGTGAACACCGGGGAGCTGTTTTTT; D: .; J: TRBJ2-2; size: .; length: 14; V: TRBV20-1
CDR3: CATSDLPGSSYNEQFF; DNA: TGTGCCACCAGTGATTTGCCAGGGAGCTCCTACAATGAGCAGTTCTTC; D: .; J: TRBJ2-1; size: .; length: 16; V: TRBV24-1
CDR3: CASSLGSLIGGAGETQYF; DNA: TGTGCCAGCAGCTTAGGATCGTTGATTGGGGGCGCGGGGGAGACCCAGTACTTC; D: .; J: TRBJ2-5; size: few; length: 18; V: TRBV11-1
CDR3: CASSSAPPGPEFRNTEAFF; DNA: TGTGCCAGCAGTTCCGCGCCTCCAGGGCCCGAATTTAGGAACACTGAAGCTTTCTTT; D: .; J: TRBJ1-1; size: many; length: 19; V: TRBV11-1
CDR3: CAIKDPGTSGTQETQYF; DNA: TGTGCCATCAAAGATCCCGGGACTAGCGGGACTCAAGAGACCCAGTACTTC; D: TRBD2; J: TRBJ2-5; size: .; length: 17; V: TRBV10-3
CDR3: CAGSSPAYGTSGPSSYNEQFF; DNA: TGTGCCGGCAGCTCACCCGCCTACGGGACTAGCGGCCCTAGCTCCTACAATGAGCAGTTCTTC; D: TRBD2; J: TRBJ2-1; size: .; length: 21; V: TRBV7-6
CDR3: CASLRGDPNTGELFF; DNA: TGTGCCAGCCTACGGGGGGACCCGAACACCGGGGAGCTGTTTTTT; D: TRBD2; J: TRBJ2-2; size: .; length: 15; V: TRBV28
CDR3: CASSAVRRDSYNYGYTF; DNA: TGTGCCAGCAGCGCCGTGAGGCGGGACTCGTATAACTATGGCTACACCTTC; D: .; J: TRBJ1-2; size: many; length: 17; V: TRBV12-3/TRBV12-4
CDR3: CASSSFGGSNGYTF; DNA: TGTGCCAGCAGTTCCTTTGGGGGCTCCAATGGCTACACCTTC; D: .; J: TRBJ1-2; size: .; length: 14; V: TRBV12-3/TRBV12-4
CDR3: CATSRDSRETQYF; DNA: TGTGCCACCAGCAGAGATTCGAGAGAGACCCAGTACTTC; D: .; J: TRBJ2-5; size: many; length: 13; V: TRBV15
CDR3: CASSLLGRTLESSYNEQFF; DNA: TGTGCCAGCAGCTTGTTGGGCAGGACGTTAGAGAGCTCCTACAATGAGCAGTTCTTC; D: .; J: TRBJ2-1; size: few; length: 19; V: TRBV7-6
CDR3: CASSGTADTGELFF; DNA: TGCGCCAGCAGCGGGACTGCGGACACCGGGGAGCTGTTTTTT; D: .; J: TRBJ2-2; size: many; length: 14; V: TRBV5-1
CDR3: CASRGGGANVLTF; DNA: TGTGCCAGCAGGGGTGGTGGGGCCAACGTCCTGACTTTC; D: .; J: TRBJ2-6; size: few; length: 13; V: TRBV27
CDR3: CASTPRAGPTPYNEQFF; DNA: TGCGCCAGCACCCCGAGGGCTGGCCCGACCCCCTACAATGAGCAGTTCTTC; D: .; J: TRBJ2-1; size: many; length: 17; V: TRBV5-1
CDR3: CASSYFALGASYEQYF; DNA: TGTGCCAGCAGCTACTTCGCCTTAGGCGCCTCCTACGAGCAGTACTTC; D: .; J: TRBJ2-7; size: .; length: 16; V: TRBV7-9
CDR3: CASSQDRGRITEAFF; DNA: TGTGCCAGCAGCCAGGACAGGGGGCGGATCACTGAAGCTTTCTTT; D: TRBD1; J: TRBJ1-1; size: .; length: 15; V: TRBV14
CDR3: CASSPSGTLSGNTIYF; DNA: TGTGCCAGCAGCCCCTCTGGGACACTCTCTGGAAACACCATATATTTT; D: .; J: TRBJ1-3; size: .; length: 16; V: TRBV12-3/TRBV12-4
CDR3: CASSPTGAYNEQFF; DNA: TGCGCCAGCAGCCCGACAGGGGCCTACAATGAGCAGTTCTTC; D: TRBD1; J: TRBJ2-1; size: many; length: 14; V: TRBV5-1
CDR3: CASSSTGGLNTEAFF; DNA: TGCGCCAGCAGCTCCACAGGGGGGCTGAACACTGAAGCTTTCTTT; D: TRBD1; J: TRBJ1-1; size: many; length: 15; V: TRBV5-1